The source of this T cell receptor (beta chain) is a study of blood T cell repertoires in COVID-19. This clone was picked up one time. Per the authors' pipeline: From reference gene primer amplification, estimates of nucleated cell counts were derived. Assay used: immunoSEQ multiplex PCR; TCRdb lists only in-frame clones, some missing. V, J and clone size are taken as reported in that table, and D and trimming were inferred from the DNA itself. The sample includes more than 95,000 clones, nearly 85% of them seen just once. This clonotype was obtained from a human donor in a cohort sampled during active or convalescent COVID-19. The specimen sequenced was peripheral blood.

CDR3 sequence: CASSDGQGVYEQYF. CDR3 in DNA: TGTGCCAGCAGTGACGGACAGGGGGTCTACGAGCAGTACTTC. The V call is TRBV2, the J call TRBJ2-7, with 10 bases that match TRBD1. This CDR3 is 14 amino acids long. V was clipped by 3 bases and J by 3 bases; unmatched bases: 2. CDR1 is SNHLY, CDR2 FYNNEI, per germline.